The present T cell receptor (beta chain) was sequenced within a study of shared clonotypes between healthy human individuals (dated by TCRdb to 2019 to 2021). Notes on the research overall: The cohort comprised a couple of women and a few men aged 18 to 49 years. Different laboratories and diverse techniques were used to prepare libraries and sequence TCR repertoires, to increase sequencing depth and limit assay-specific biases. The study deeply sequenced blood TCR repertoires of about 5 healthy adults to estimate repertoire size and the extent of clonotype sharing between individuals. Per donor, three plates each were used for CD4 naive and CD4 memory, two for CD8 naive, and one for CD8 memory. Between about 0.8 and 9 billion PBMCs per donor were obtained by leukapheresis. Study-wide findings and limitations: Sampling was limited to blood, and TCR repertoires in tissue likely differ from TCR repertoires in blood. Rarefaction of sorted-subset datasets indicated incomplete sequencing despite the large sequencing depth. Because the study included only a small number of donors, the genetic and exposure-history diversity represented was limited. Pairwise subsampling indicated that sequencing depth was expected to affect the degree of clonotype sharing among donors. Sharing across a few donors was observed for approximately 5% of naive CD4, over 3% of naive CD8, 2.3% of memory CD4, and around 0.42% of memory CD8 clonotypes. Larger estimated clonotype richness was generally found for naive subsets than for memory subsets. Compared with non-shared clonotypes, clonotypes shared by all four sorted-subset donors had higher generation probabilities.

CD8 naive samples consisted of CD45RO-negative cells that were positively selected for CCR7, yielding a CD45RA+CCR7+ population without TemRA cells. The donors were healthy, HIV-negative adults with no recently reported acute infections or vaccinations. Every donor was a Caucasian adult residing in Nashville, Tennessee, USA. After blood collection by leukapheresis, PBMCs were isolated using Ficoll-Histopaque density gradient centrifugation and then cryopreserved in the vapor phase of liquid nitrogen. Purity and quantity of every magnetically sorted T cell population were checked by analytical flow cytometry. Each sorted fraction had its genomic DNA isolated and then quantified by UV absorbance on a Nanodrop 2000c. TCR CDR3 regions were amplified from genomic DNA by multiplex PCR using the deep immunoSEQ assay. For each cell subset, the extracted genomic DNA was distributed evenly across all wells of several immunoSEQ 96-well plates, and each plate served as one replicate. For sorted subsets, 200 to 250 ng of genomic DNA, equivalent to around 30,000 T cell genomes, went into each replicate PCR. The purified libraries were quantified using a Qubit 3.0 fluorometer, sized with a Bioanalyzer 2100, and then quantified again using the KAPA Library Quantification kit. Each immunoSEQ 96-well plate was sequenced on its own single-read 150-cycle Illumina NextSeq 550 flow cell. The authors' analysis ran thus. Because the immunoSEQ output included only junctional sequences and no quality scores, the filtering could not be the same as the filtering used for full-length reads. To assign V/J genes and CDR3, sequences were annotated against IMGT germline references using PyIR, a Python wrapper for IgBLAST v1.9. Reads were filtered out if the reads had weak V/J assignments (E-value above 1e-6), no CDR3, stop codons, out-of-frame junctions, or ambiguous translated residues. A V3J clonotype was defined by an identical inferred V gene, J gene, and CDR3 amino acid sequence. The percentage overlap between two repertoires was calculated by dividing the number of shared unique clonotypes by the size of the smaller repertoire. Three approaches were used to assess repertoire richness: RTK rarefaction, the Chao1 estimator, and Recon v2.1 estimates of unobserved clonotypes. Generation probabilities were computed with OLGA for all TCRbeta clonotypes obtained by the gDNA method from several donors. The table was pulled from immuneACCESS by TCRdb, which kept in-frame rearrangements only. Such tables lose some clones; where checked, under half of the loss comes from unresolved V genes, and the rest has no known cause. V, J and clone size are those of that table, while D and trimming were read from the DNA. The sample table records 2 million to 2.5 million clones; more than 85% of these occur just once. Together, the top ten hold 1.7% of the sample.

In regard to this clone: The specificity of this receptor is unknown. Base qualities are missing; no much larger clone stands one base away.

The CDR3 sequence holds 16 residues, the cysteine and phenylalanine included. Only the CDR3 portion is preserved as DNA: 48 bases, with reading frame beginning at the first base. CDR1 SGHTA and CDR2 FQGNSA were looked up in the germline V gene. Trimmed from V: 5 bases; trimmed from J: 2 bases; junction bases lacking a gene match: 4. This receptor chain uses TRBV7-2 and TRBJ2-1; 12 bases in the middle match TRBD2. This TCR derives from a man between 18 and 35 years old in good health. Some clones in this sample may be carry-over from other donors' samples. Sequencing was performed on naive CD8+ T cells from PBMCs. The cell subset or site label corresponds to: CD45RA+CCR7+. This receptor has the CDR3 CASSVASGRAYNEQFF. The DNA sequence is as follows: TGTGCCAGCAGCGTCGCTAGCGGGAGGGCCTACAATGAGCAGTTCTTC.